One sample yielded the 11 T cell receptor beta chains listed below, sequenced in a study of human T cells and chemical hapten exposure. Time point meaning: patch test 2, 6 weeks after DPC sensitization. Treatment given: therapeutic diphenylcyclopropenone sensitization with weekly scalp DPC. Via MiXCR, TCRdb re-called the RACE reads, giving one row per CDR3 protein. This sample has about 140,000 distinct CDR3 sequences, with about 11% found just once. Sequenced here: whole blood, sampled in connection with sensitization to the hapten diphenylcyclopropenone (DPC). All receptors derive from a woman aged 50 to 60 with alopecia areata. Some clones in this sample may be carry-over from other donors' samples.

This rearrangement joins TRBV14 to TRBJ2-2; D is ambiguous. Germline loops: CDR1 SGHDN, CDR2 FVKESK. V was shortened by 1 base and J by 1 base, with 10 bases between the two germline ends. This CDR3 has 16 amino acids. The CDR3 DNA follows: TGTGCCAGCAGCCAAGTAGGACCCTTGAACACCGGGGAGCTGTTTTTT. This translates into CASSQVGPLNTGELFF.

Ten or more counts support this clonotype. A junction boundary mismatches the germline segment, possibly from a read error. The chain couples TRBV6-1 to TRBJ1-1; D is possibly TRBD1 (6 bases). The CDR3 runs 14 residues. Germline CDR1 reads MNHNS; CDR2 reads SASEGT. The CDR3 reads CASSEVGARTEVFF. The CDR3 region has the DNA TGTGCCAGCAGTGAAGTGGGGGCACGGACTGAAGTTTTCTTT.

J is TRBJ1-2 and V is TRBV6-5; no firm D call. V was shortened by 6 bases and J by 7 bases, with 18 bases between the two germline ends. Germline values: CDR1 MNHEY, CDR2 SVGAGI. CDR3 size: 14 residues. This CDR3 reads CASRPWEGRSGYTF. For the CDR3, the DNA is TGTGCCAGCAGACCCTGGGAGGGAAGGAGTGGCTACACCTTC.

This clonotype occurred a few times. The chain employs TRBV6-1 and TRBJ2-1; the D is unclear. The CDR3 loop spans 14 amino acids. V lost 6 bases and J lost 6, with 15 bases in between. CDR1 is MNHNS and CDR2 is SASEGT in the germline V gene. This CDR3 is CASRGDGIFNEQFF. The CDR3, as DNA: TGTGCCAGCAGAGGCGACGGAATCTTCAATGAGCAGTTCTTC.

The chain uses TRBV18 and TRBJ1-2, with TRBD1 identical over 7 bases. V lost 3 bases, J lost 10 bases, and 14 bases stayed unmatched. Per the germline V gene, CDR1 is KGHSH and CDR2 is LQKENI. The CDR3 runs 15 residues. The chain's CDR3 is CASSPPDRRGTIYTF. DNA for the CDR3: TGTGCCAGCTCACCCCCGGACAGGAGGGGCACAATCTACACCTTC.

This chain links TRBV9 with TRBJ2-2, with 7 bases aligning to TRBD1. The J segment lost 5 bases and the V segment lost 4 bases, leaving 8 bases of the junction unmatched. Germline assignment: CDR1 SGDLS and CDR2 YYNGEE. This CDR3 contains 15 residues. The CDR3 sequence: CASSLGTVSTGELFF. In nucleotides, the CDR3 is TGTGCCAGCAGCCTGGGGACAGTATCGACCGGGGAGCTGTTTTTT. Together with reference TRBV9 and TRBJ2-2, the CDR3 gives the full variable domain: DSGVTQTPKHLITATGQRVTLRCSPRSGDLSVYWYQQSLDQGLQFLIQYYNGEERAKGNILERFSAQQFPDLHSELNLSSLELGDSALYFCASSLGTVSTGELFFGEGSRLTVL.

This clonotype turned up a few times. V is TRBV12-3 or TRBV12-4 and J is TRBJ2-1; possibly TRBD1 for D (5 bases). V was clipped by 7 bases and J by 0 bases, with 13 bases between them. There are 15 residues in the CDR3. Written as DNA, the CDR3 is TGTGCCAGCACCGTTGGGGCGAGCTCCTACAATGAGCAGTTCTTC. Its translation: CASTVGASSYNEQFF.

The chain couples TRBV7-2 to TRBJ2-5, with D tentatively TRBD1 (5 bases). The CDR3 length is 15 residues. V dropped 1 base and J dropped 5 bases, with 14 bases sitting between them. Germline V gene data show CDR1 as SGHTA and CDR2 as FQGNSA. The CDR3, as DNA: TGTGCCAGCAGCTTAGTAGAACTGACAGCGGAGACCCAGTACTTC. Protein: CASSLVELTAETQYF.

J is TRBJ2-1 and V is TRBV20-1; D remains unclear. CDR1 is DFQATT and CDR2 is SNEGSKA in the germline V gene (reference sequence). The V gene lost 4 bases and the J gene lost 7 bases, with 26 bases spanning the gap. CDR3 length: 17 amino acids. CDR3 DNA: TGCAGTGCTACCCAGAGTGGGCGGATACAAGGGCGGAATGAGCAGTTCTTC. As protein: CSATQSGRIQGRNEQFF.

This clonotype was counted only a few times. This sequence joins TRBV27 and TRBJ2-1, with TRBD2 identical over 7 bases. Germline V gives CDR1 MNHEY, CDR2 SMNVEV (reference sequence). V shed 6 bases and J 7 bases; nucleotides not matched to a gene: 9. The CDR3 is 14 residues long. DNA of the CDR3: TGTGCCAGCAGACAGCGGCGGGAGCAAAATGAGCAGTTCTTC. Translated, it gives CASRQRREQNEQFF.

This clonotype was counted a few times. J is TRBJ1-5 and V is TRBV5-1, with TRBD1 matching over 12 bases. CDR1 and CDR2 from the germline V gene are SGHRS and YFSETQ. There are 15 residues in the CDR3. V lost 5 bases and J lost 5; bases outside the gene matches: 5. In DNA, the CDR3 is TGCGCCAGCAGACGAGGGACAGGGGGCGATCAGCCCCAGCATTTT. This encodes CASRRGTGGDQPQHF.